This TCR beta chain was recovered during a study of beta chain features in type 1 diabetes. For the study at large: Patient and healthy donor groups were alike in age, gender and cell yields.

Since all of the isolated RNA was reverse transcribed, expressed TCRB transcripts were what got sequenced. Here immunoSEQ multiplex PCR was the method, and the copy in TCRdb shows in-frame clones only, minus some. This table holds 400,000 to 550,000 clones, over 10% found once. This clone has a handful of counts. This TCR derives from a woman under 30 in good health. The sequenced material came from naive CD4+ T cells from blood.

This CDR3 is CASSATGVQSSYEQYF. The CDR3 region has the DNA TGTGCCAGCAGCGCTACAGGTGTACAGAGCTCCTACGAGCAGTACTTC. The V gene is TRBV7-6, the J gene TRBJ2-7, with D maybe TRBD1 (5 bases). Deletions cut 5 bases from V and 0 bases from J, with 17 bases between. The CDR3 extends over 16 amino acids. Germline-derived CDR1 and CDR2 are SGHVS and FNYEAQ.